A selection of T cell receptor beta chains follows, all from one sample in a study of T cells in Graves' hyperthyroidism and ophthalmopathy. Each CDR3 protein is one row after TCRdb ran MiXCR on the multiplex PCR reads. Among 300,000 to 350,000 distinct CDR3 sequences listed, roughly a fifth were seen once. The sequenced material came from blood. The receptors come from a woman aged 45-59 years with Graves' hyperthyroidism. Each CDR3 is given with its conserved first and last residue. The order of the fields is V gene, J gene, clone size, D gene, CDR3 protein, CDR3 DNA. D genes are given only for firm matches. Some rows have no size entry. The others give once, few or many, or a class for an expanded clone.

TRBV15	TRBJ2-3	few	TRBD1	CATSRDFGQVGDTQYF	TGTGCCACCAGCAGAGATTTTGGACAGGTGGGAGATACGCAGTATTTT
TRBV20-1	TRBJ2-7	many	TRBD2	CSAAGTSGRHEQYF	TGCAGTGCCGCCGGGACTAGCGGGAGGCACGAGCAGTACTTC
TRBV2	TRBJ2-7	.	TRBD2	CASSLAGGITYEQYF	TGTGCCAGCAGTCTAGCGGGAGGGATTACCTACGAGCAGTACTTC
TRBV6-1	TRBJ1-4	.	.	CASSLSLNEKLFF	TGTGCCAGCAGCCTAAGCCTTAATGAAAAACTGTTTTTT
TRBV2	TRBJ2-7	.	TRBD1	CASSETRTGPYEQYF	TGTGCCAGCAGTGAAACACGGACAGGACCGTACGAGCAGTACTTC
TRBV7-2	TRBJ2-2	many	.	CASSFLNTGELFF	TGTGCCAGCAGCTTCTTGAACACCGGGGAGCTGTTTTTT
TRBV7-2	TRBJ1-3	.	.	CASSYSLGQESGNTIYF	TGTGCCAGCAGCTATTCATTGGGGCAGGAATCTGGAAACACCATATATTTT
TRBV6-1	TRBJ2-7	many	TRBD2	CASTHWASGSYEQYF	TGTGCCAGCACACACTGGGCTAGCGGGTCCTACGAGCAGTACTTC
TRBV20-1	TRBJ1-5	many	TRBD1	CSARGQGGQPQHF	TGCAGTGCTCGAGGACAGGGTGGGCAGCCCCAGCATTTT
TRBV12-3/TRBV12-4	TRBJ2-7	.	TRBD1	CASSQQGREQYF	TGTGCCAGCAGTCAACAGGGGAGAGAGCAGTACTTC
TRBV24-1	TRBJ1-4	many	.	CATSGRTGEKLFF	TGTGCCACCAGTGGTCGGACGGGTGAAAAACTGTTTTTT
TRBV12-3/TRBV12-4	TRBJ2-3	many	.	CASSFKFGRGTDTQYF	TGTGCCAGCAGTTTTAAGTTTGGCAGGGGTACAGATACGCAGTATTTT
TRBV3-1	TRBJ2-7	many	.	CASSQGRGTGTLYYEQYF	TGTGCCAGCAGCCAAGGTAGGGGGACCGGGACTCTTTATTACGAGCAGTACTTC
TRBV5-1	TRBJ2-7	many	.	CASSPDNDEQYF	TGCGCCAGCAGCCCCGACAATGACGAGCAGTACTTC
TRBV28	TRBJ1-2	many	.	CASSPRTAWGYGYTF	TGTGCCAGCAGTCCCCGGACCGCCTGGGGCTATGGCTACACCTTC
TRBV4-1	TRBJ2-2	few	TRBD1	CASRPTGVLTGELFF	TGCGCCAGCAGACCTACAGGGGTCCTCACCGGGGAGCTGTTTTTT
TRBV5-1	TRBJ2-6	many	TRBD1	CASSLGQGVTGANVLTF	TGCGCCAGCAGCTTAGGACAGGGGGTGACTGGGGCCAACGTCCTGACTTTC
TRBV11-1	TRBJ1-1	many	.	CASSLSGRNTEAFF	TGTGCCAGCAGCTTATCAGGGAGAAACACTGAAGCTTTCTTT
TRBV12-3/TRBV12-4	TRBJ1-1	many	TRBD1	CASSPLDRGAFF	TGTGCCAGCAGTCCATTGGACAGGGGCGCTTTCTTT
TRBV12-3/TRBV12-4	TRBJ1-4	.	.	CASSFYRREKLFF	TGTGCCAGCAGTTTTTACCGGAGGGAAAAACTGTTTTTT
TRBV30	TRBJ2-7	many	.	CAWRLPLRTTVSYEQYF	TGTGCCTGGAGGTTACCCCTCAGGACAACCGTCTCCTACGAGCAGTACTTC
TRBV10-3	TRBJ1-2	.	TRBD1	CATQIGRGHGYTF	TGTGCCACCCAGATCGGCAGGGGGCATGGCTACACCTTC
TRBV20-1	TRBJ2-7	many	TRBD2	CSANSGSDAYEQYF	TGCAGTGCCAATAGCGGGAGTGATGCCTACGAGCAGTACTTC
TRBV6-1	TRBJ1-1	many	.	CACGQRWTEAFF	TGTGCCTGTGGACAACGGTGGACTGAAGCTTTCTTT
TRBV12-3/TRBV12-4	TRBJ1-5	.	.	CASSSQNLPGTDTQHF	TGTGCCAGCAGTTCCCAGAACCTCCCGGGCACAGATACGCAGCATTTT
TRBV20-1	TRBJ1-5	few	.	CSAASNQPQHF	TGCAGTGCTGCCAGCAATCAGCCCCAGCATTTT
TRBV30	TRBJ2-3	few	.	CAWSRTDTQYF	TGTGCCTGGAGTCGGACAGATACGCAGTATTTT
TRBV6-2/TRBV6-3	TRBJ2-4	few	.	CASSTDVNIQYF	TGTGCCAGCAGTACCGACGTAAACATTCAGTACTTC
TRBV5-1	TRBJ2-1	few	TRBD2	CASRGASGSGEQFF	TGCGCCAGCAGAGGGGCTAGCGGGAGCGGTGAGCAGTTCTTC
TRBV12-3/TRBV12-4	TRBJ2-7	.	.	CASSRDGAYEQYF	TGTGCCAGCAGCAGGGACGGAGCCTACGAGCAGTACTTC
TRBV28	TRBJ2-3	many	TRBD1	CASSLGTGGVTQYF	TGTGCCAGCAGTTTAGGGACAGGAGGAGTTACGCAGTATTTT
TRBV7-3	TRBJ1-1	many	.	CASSLGGDAEAFF	TGTGCCAGCAGCTTAGGGGGGGACGCTGAAGCTTTCTTT
TRBV30	TRBJ1-2	many	.	CALGPGDGYTF	TGTGCCTTGGGACCGGGAGATGGCTACACCTTC
TRBV29-1	TRBJ2-1	many	TRBD2	CSVGGGKGGYNEQFF	TGCAGCGTTGGGGGAGGGAAGGGCGGATACAATGAGCAGTTCTTC
TRBV9	TRBJ2-2	.	.	CASSVGVLDTGELFF	TGTGCCAGCAGCGTAGGGGTACTCGACACCGGGGAGCTGTTTTTT
TRBV2	TRBJ2-3	.	.	CASQKQVSTDTQYF	TGTGCCAGCCAGAAACAGGTTAGCACAGATACGCAGTATTTT
TRBV20-1	TRBJ2-3	many	.	CSARGGLFQYTDTQYF	TGCAGTGCTAGAGGGGGACTCTTCCAATATACAGATACGCAGTATTTT
TRBV12-3/TRBV12-4	TRBJ2-7	.	TRBD2	CASSLNSGDGEQYF	TGTGCCAGCAGTTTGAATAGCGGGGACGGCGAGCAGTACTTC
TRBV20-1	TRBJ2-2	.	TRBD1	CSARDRQGAPGELFF	TGCAGTGCTAGAGATCGGCAGGGGGCCCCCGGGGAGCTGTTTTTT
TRBV11-2	TRBJ1-1	.	TRBD1	CASSRTSTGGENTEAFF	TGTGCCAGCAGCCGAACCTCGACAGGGGGCGAAAACACTGAAGCTTTCTTT
TRBV12-5	TRBJ1-1	.	.	CAGGRTSNTEAFF	TGTGCTGGTGGTAGGACATCCAACACTGAAGCTTTCTTT
TRBV2	TRBJ1-6	many	.	CASSALGDSPLHF	TGTGCCAGCAGTGCCTTAGGTGATTCACCCCTCCACTTT
TRBV18	TRBJ1-3	many	.	CASSPTGSGNTIYF	TGTGCCAGCTCACCTACAGGGTCTGGAAACACCATATATTTT
TRBV2	TRBJ1-5	.	TRBD1	CASSRTGESNQPQHF	TGTGCCAGCAGTCGGACAGGGGAATCCAATCAGCCCCAGCATTTT
TRBV5-1	TRBJ2-7	many	.	CASGPGNGYEQYF	TGCGCCAGCGGCCCCGGGAACGGCTACGAGCAGTACTTC
TRBV18	TRBJ2-1	many	TRBD2	CASSPSSGSLNEQFF	TGTGCCAGCTCACCAAGCAGCGGGAGTTTAAATGAGCAGTTCTTC
TRBV7-8	TRBJ2-3	many	TRBD1	CASSGAGQGVDTQYF	TGTGCCAGCAGCGGAGCGGGACAGGGGGTAGATACGCAGTATTTT
TRBV20-1	TRBJ2-1	.	.	CSARDITYRTLNEQFF	TGCAGTGCTAGAGATATTACCTACAGGACCCTAAATGAGCAGTTCTTC
TRBV20-1	TRBJ2-7	many	TRBD1	CSASTGGSSYEQYF	TGCAGTGCAAGCACAGGGGGAAGCTCCTACGAGCAGTACTTC
TRBV4-1	TRBJ1-1	.	.	CASSQEQGVKAFF	TGCGCCAGCAGCCAAGAACAGGGTGTTAAAGCTTTCTTT
TRBV5-1	TRBJ1-2	many	TRBD1	CASSLSPGQGDYGYTF	TGCGCCAGCAGCCTCAGTCCGGGACAGGGGGATTATGGCTACACCTTC
TRBV9	TRBJ2-1	.	.	CASSGPTRGEQFF	TGTGCCAGCTCCGGGCCTACGAGGGGTGAGCAGTTCTTC
TRBV20-1	TRBJ2-3	many	TRBD2	CSALAGGNTDTQYF	TGCAGTGCCCTAGCGGGAGGCAACACAGATACGCAGTATTTT
TRBV7-6	TRBJ2-2	.	TRBD1	CATSHRDRVTGELFF	TGTGCCACCAGCCACCGGGACAGGGTCACCGGGGAGCTGTTTTTT
TRBV5-1	TRBJ1-2	many	.	CASSERTGNYGYTF	TGCGCCAGCAGCGAAAGGACTGGGAACTATGGCTACACCTTC
TRBV12-3/TRBV12-4	TRBJ1-2	.	.	CASSLQGRAGYGYTF	TGTGCCAGCAGTTTACAGGGGCGGGCGGGCTATGGCTACACCTTC
TRBV6-2/TRBV6-3	TRBJ2-5	many	.	CASSYSSGTTQETQYF	TGTGCCAGCAGTTACTCGAGTGGGACGACACAAGAGACCCAGTACTTC
TRBV29-1	TRBJ2-5	.	TRBD1	CSVRQGAWETQYF	TGCAGCGTTCGACAGGGGGCGTGGGAGACCCAGTACTTC
TRBV7-2	TRBJ2-1	many	.	CASSLGQGKNEQFF	TGTGCCAGCAGCTTAGGCCAGGGGAAAAATGAGCAGTTCTTC
TRBV6-1	TRBJ2-7	many	.	CASRSDSRLAYEQYF	TGTGCCAGCAGATCGGACAGCCGTCTGGCCTACGAGCAGTACTTC